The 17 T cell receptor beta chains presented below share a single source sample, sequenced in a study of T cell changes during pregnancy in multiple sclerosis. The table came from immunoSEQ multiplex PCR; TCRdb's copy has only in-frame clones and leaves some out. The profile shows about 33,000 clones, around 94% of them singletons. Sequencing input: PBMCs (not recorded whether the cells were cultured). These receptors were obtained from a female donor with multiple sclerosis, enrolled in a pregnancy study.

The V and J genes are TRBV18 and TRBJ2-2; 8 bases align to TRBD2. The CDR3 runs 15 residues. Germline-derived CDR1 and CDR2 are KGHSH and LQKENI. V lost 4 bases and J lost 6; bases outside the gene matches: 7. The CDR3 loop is CASSRVSGTSGELFF. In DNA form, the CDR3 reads TGTGCCAGCTCACGGGTTAGCGGGACATCCGGGGAGCTGTTTTTT.

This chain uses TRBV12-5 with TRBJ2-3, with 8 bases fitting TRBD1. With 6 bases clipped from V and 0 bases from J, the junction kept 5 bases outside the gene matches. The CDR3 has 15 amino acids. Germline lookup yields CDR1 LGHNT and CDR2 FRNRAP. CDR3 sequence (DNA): TGTGCTAGTGGGCTAGGACAGGGAAGCACAGATACGCAGTATTTT. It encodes CASGLGQGSTDTQYF.

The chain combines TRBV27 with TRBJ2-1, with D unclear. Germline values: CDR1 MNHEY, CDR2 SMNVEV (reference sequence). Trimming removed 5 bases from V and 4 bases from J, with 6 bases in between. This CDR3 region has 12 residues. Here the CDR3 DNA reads TGTGCCAGCAGTAACACTTACAATGAGCAGTTCTTC. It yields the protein CASSNTYNEQFF.

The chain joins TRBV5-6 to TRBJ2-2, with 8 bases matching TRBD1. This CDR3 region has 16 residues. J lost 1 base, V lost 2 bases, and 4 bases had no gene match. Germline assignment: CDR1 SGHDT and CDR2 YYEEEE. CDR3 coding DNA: TGTGCCAGCAGCTTCTGGACAGGGAGGAACACCGGGGAGCTGTTTTTT. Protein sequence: CASSFWTGRNTGELFF.

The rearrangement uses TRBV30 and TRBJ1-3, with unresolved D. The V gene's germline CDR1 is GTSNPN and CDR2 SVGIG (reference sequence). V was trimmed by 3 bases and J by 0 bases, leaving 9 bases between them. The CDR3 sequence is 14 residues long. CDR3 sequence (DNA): TGTGCCTGGAGGGCCACCCGCTCTGGAAACACCATATATTTT. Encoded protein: CAWRATRSGNTIYF.

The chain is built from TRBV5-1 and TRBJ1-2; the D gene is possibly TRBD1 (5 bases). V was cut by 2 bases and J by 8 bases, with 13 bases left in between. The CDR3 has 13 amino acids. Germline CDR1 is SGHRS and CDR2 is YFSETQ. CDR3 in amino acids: CASSFSWGQGYTF. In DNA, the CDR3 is TGCGCCAGCAGCTTTTCATGGGGCCAGGGCTACACCTTC.

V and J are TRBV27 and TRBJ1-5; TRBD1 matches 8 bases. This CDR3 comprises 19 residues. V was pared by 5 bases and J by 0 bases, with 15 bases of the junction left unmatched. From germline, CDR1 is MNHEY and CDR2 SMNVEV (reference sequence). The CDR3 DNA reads TGTGCCAGCAGTCCTATGACAGGGGCATACGGGAATAGCAATCAGCCCCAGCATTTT. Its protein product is CASSPMTGAYGNSNQPQHF.

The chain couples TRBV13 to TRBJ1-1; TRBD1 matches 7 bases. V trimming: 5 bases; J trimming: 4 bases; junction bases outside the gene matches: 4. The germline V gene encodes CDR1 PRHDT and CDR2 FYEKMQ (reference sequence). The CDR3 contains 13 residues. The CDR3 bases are TGTGCCAGCAGCGACAGGGAAGGCACTGAAGCTTTCTTT. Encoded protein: CASSDREGTEAFF.

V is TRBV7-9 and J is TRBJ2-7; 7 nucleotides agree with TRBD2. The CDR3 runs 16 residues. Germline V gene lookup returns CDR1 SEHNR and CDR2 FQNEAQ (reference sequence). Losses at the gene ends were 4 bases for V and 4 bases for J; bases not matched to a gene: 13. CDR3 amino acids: CASSSSLPGLKYEQYF. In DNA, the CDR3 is TGTGCCAGCAGCTCATCTCTCCCGGGACTAAAATACGAGCAGTACTTC. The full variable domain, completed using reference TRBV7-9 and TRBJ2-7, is DTGVSQNPRHKITKRGQNVTFRCDPISEHNRLYWYRQTLGQGPEFLTYFQNEAQLEKSRLLSDRFSAERPKGSFSTLEIQRTEQGDSAMYLCASSSSLPGLKYEQYFGPGTRLTVT.

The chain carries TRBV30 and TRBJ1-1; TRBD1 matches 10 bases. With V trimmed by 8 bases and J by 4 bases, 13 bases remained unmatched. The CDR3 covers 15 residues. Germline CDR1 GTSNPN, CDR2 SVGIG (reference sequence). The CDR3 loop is CAGRQGANSGTEAFF. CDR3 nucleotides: TGTGCCGGAAGACAGGGGGCGAATTCGGGCACTGAAGCTTTCTTT.

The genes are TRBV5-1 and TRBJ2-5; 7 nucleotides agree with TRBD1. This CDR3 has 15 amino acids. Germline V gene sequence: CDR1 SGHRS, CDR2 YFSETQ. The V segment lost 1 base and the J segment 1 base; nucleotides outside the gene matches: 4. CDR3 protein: CASSLMGQLQETQYF. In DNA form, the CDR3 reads TGCGCCAGCAGCTTGATGGGACAGCTCCAAGAGACCCAGTACTTC. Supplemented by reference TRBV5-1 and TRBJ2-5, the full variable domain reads KAGVTQTPRYLIKTRGQQVTLSCSPISGHRSVSWYQQTPGQGLQFLFEYFSETQRNKGNFPGRFSGRQFSNSRSEMNVSTLELGDSALYLCASSLMGQLQETQYFGPGTRLLVL.

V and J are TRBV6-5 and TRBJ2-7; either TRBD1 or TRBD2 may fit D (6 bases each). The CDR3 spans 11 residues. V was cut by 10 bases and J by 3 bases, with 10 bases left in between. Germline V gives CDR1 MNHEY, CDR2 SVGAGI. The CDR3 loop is CATGGFYEQYF. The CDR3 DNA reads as TGTGCCACCGGGGGCTTCTACGAGCAGTACTTC.

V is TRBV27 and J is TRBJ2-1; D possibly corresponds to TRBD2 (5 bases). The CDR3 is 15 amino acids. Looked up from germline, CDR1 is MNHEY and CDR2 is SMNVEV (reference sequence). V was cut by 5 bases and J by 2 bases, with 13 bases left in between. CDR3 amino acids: CASSIEGRTYNEQFF. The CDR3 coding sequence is TGTGCCAGCAGTATAGAGGGTCGGACCTACAATGAGCAGTTCTTC.

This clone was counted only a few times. CDR3 protein: CASRLPLGAPESNQPQHF. Here the CDR3 DNA reads TGTGCCAGCAGGCTTCCCTTGGGGGCACCGGAAAGCAATCAGCCCCAGCATTTT. This sequence joins TRBV2 and TRBJ1-5, with D possibly TRBD1 on 6 matching bases. CDR3 length equals 18 residues. Germline-derived CDR1 and CDR2 are SNHLY and FYNNEI. V was shortened by 6 bases and J by 1 base, with 22 bases between the two germline ends.

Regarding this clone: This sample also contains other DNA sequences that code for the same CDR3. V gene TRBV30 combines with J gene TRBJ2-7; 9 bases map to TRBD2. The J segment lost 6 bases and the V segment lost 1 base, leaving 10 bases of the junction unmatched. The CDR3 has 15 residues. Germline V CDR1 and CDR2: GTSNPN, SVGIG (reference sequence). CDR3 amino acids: CAWSGRGGSGSEQYF. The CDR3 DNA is TGTGCCTGGAGTGGGAGGGGGGGTAGCGGGAGCGAGCAGTACTTC.

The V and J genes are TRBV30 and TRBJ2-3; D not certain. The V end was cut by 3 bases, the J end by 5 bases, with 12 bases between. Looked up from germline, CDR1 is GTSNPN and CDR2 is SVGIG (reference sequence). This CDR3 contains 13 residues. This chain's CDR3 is CAWRTNPGDTQYF. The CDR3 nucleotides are TGTGCCTGGAGAACAAACCCTGGAGATACGCAGTATTTT.

CDR3 amino acids: CASSSQGSGTEAFF. CDR3 coding DNA: TGTGCCAGCAGCTCGCAGGGCTCCGGCACTGAAGCTTTCTTT. This chain connects TRBV6-5 to TRBJ1-1; possible D gene TRBD1, 5 bases. Germline CDR1 and CDR2: MNHEY and SVGAGI. V shed 6 bases and J shed 4 bases, with 15 bases lying between them. The CDR3 runs 14 residues.